This record covers a single T cell receptor beta chain. CDR1 KGHSH and CDR2 LQKENI come from the germline V gene. CDR3 length: 15 residues. V lost 2 bases and J 0 bases, leaving 10 bases between the germline ends. The sample belongs to a study of T cell responses to AZD1222 COVID-19 vaccine. The repertoire was sequenced with immunoSEQ multiplex PCR; TCRdb's copy has only in-frame clones and lacks some. The repertoire consists of 130,000 or so clones, with over 90% occurring once and the leading ten covering 0.91%. Sequences were derived from peripheral blood, sampled on day 0 of MenACWY control vaccination. The chain has TRBV18 and TRBJ1-1, with D perhaps matching TRBD1 (5 bases). This clonotype was obtained from an adult in good health. The CDR3: CASSPDSLMNTEAFF. The CDR3 DNA reads as TGTGCCAGCTCACCAGACAGTTTAATGAACACTGAAGCTTTCTTT.